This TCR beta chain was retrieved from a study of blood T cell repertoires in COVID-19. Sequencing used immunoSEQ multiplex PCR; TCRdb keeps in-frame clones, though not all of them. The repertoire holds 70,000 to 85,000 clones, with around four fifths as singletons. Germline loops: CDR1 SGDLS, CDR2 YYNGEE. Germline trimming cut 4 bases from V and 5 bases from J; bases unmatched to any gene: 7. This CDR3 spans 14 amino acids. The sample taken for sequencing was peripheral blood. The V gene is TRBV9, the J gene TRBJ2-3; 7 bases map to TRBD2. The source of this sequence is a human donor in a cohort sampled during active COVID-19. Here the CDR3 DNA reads TGTGCCAGCAGCACCCAGCGGGGACTAGATACGCAGTATTTT. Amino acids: CASSTQRGLDTQYF.